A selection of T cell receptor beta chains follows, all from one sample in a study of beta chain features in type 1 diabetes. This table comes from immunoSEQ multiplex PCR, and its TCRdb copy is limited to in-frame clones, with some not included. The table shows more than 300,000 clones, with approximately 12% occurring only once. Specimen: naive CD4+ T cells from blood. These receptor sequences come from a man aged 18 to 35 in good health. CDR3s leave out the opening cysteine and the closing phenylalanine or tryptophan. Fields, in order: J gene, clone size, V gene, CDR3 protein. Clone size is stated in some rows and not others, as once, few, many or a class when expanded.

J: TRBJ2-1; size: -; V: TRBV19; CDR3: ASGPGQGALNEQF
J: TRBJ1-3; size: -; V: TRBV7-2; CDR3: ASSLADRDYTIY
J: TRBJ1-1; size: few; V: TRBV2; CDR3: ASTGEANTEAF
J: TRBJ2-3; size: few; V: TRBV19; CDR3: ASSNLQTGTSFDTQY
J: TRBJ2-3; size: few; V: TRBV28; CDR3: ASTPAGGTDTQY
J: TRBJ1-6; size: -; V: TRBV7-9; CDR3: ASSDREGANSPLH
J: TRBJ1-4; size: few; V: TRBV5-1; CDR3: ASSLSPGTNEKLF
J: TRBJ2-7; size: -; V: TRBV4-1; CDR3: ASSQGSGYEQY
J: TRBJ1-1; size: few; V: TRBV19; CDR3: ASSKLLDRRRNTEAF
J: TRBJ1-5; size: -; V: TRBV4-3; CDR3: ASSQDGAQPQH
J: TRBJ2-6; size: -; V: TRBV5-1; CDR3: ASSLVAADGANVLT
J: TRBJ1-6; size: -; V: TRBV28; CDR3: ASRGGAGSPLH
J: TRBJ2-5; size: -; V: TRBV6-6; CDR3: ASSYGTGYRETQY
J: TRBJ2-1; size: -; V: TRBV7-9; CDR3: ASRIEGRAGITNEQF
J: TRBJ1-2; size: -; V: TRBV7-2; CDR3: ASQSSRDSYGYT
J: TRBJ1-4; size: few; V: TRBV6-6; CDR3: ASSPGTGSHEKLF
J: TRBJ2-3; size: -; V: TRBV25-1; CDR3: ASSVAGGASDTQY
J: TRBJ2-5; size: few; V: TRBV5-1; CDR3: ASSGGTSGETQY
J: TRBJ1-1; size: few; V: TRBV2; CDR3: ASSVQGATEAF
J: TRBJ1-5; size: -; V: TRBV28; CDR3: ASSPGQGVIQPQH
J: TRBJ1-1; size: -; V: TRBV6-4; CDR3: ASSLHATGMNTEAF
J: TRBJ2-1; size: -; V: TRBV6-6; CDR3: ASSSHDEQF
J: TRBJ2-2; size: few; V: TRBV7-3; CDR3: ASSPDRGSGELF
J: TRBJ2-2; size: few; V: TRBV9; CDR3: ASVRGWQGWTGELF
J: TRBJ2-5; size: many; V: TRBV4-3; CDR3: ASSVTSGPQETQY
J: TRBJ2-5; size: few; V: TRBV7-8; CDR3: ASTLRETQY